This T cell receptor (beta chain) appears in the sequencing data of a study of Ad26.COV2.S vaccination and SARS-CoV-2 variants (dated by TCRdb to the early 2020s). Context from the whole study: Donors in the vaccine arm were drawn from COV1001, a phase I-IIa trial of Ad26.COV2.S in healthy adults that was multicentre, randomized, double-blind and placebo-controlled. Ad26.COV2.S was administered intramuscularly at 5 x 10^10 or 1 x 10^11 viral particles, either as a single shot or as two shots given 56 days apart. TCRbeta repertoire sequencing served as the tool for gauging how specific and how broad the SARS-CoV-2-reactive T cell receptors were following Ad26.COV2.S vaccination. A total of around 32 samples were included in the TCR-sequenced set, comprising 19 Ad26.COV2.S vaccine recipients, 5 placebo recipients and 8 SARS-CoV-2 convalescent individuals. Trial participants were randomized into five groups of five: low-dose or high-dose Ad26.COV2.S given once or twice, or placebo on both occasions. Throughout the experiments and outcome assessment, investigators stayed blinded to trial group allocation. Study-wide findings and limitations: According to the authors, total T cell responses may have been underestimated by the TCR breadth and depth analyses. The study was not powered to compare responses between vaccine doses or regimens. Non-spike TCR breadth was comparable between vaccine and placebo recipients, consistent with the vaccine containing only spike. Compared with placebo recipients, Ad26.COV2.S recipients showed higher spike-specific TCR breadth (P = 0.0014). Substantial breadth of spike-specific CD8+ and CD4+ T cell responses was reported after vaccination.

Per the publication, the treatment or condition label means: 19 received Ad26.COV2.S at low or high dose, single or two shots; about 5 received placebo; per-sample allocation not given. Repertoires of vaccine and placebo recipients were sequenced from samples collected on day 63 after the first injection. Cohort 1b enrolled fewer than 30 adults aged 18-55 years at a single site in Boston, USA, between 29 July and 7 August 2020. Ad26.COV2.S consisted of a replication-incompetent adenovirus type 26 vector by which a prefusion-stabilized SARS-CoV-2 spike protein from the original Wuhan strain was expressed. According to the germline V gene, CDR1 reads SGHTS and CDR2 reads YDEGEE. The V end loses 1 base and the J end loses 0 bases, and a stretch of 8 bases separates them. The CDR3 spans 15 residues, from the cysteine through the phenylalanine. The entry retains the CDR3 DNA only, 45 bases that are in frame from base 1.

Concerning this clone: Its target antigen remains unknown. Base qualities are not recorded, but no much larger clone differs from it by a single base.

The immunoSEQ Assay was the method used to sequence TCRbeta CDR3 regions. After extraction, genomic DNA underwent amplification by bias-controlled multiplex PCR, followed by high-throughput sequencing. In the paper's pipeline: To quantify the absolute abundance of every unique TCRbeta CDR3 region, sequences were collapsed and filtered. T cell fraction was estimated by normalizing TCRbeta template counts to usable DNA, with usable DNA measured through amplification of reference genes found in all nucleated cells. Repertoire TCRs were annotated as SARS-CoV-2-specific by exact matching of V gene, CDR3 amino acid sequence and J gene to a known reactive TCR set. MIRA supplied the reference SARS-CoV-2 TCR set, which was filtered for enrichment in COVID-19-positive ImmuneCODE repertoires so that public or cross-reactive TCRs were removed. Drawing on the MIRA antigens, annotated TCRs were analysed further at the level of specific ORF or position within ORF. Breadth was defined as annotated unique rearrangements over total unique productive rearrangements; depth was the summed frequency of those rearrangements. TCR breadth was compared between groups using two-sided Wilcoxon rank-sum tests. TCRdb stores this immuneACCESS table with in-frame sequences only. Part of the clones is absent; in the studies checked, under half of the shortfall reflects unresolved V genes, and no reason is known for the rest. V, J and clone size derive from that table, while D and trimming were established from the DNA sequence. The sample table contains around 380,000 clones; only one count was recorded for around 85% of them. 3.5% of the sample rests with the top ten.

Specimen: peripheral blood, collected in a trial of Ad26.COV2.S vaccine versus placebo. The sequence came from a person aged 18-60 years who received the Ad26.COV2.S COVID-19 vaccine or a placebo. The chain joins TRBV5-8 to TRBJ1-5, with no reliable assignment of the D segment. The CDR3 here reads CASSLMGYSNQPQHF. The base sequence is TGTGCCAGCAGCTTGATGGGTTATAGCAATCAGCCCCAGCATTTT.